The source of this T cell receptor beta chain is a study of blood T cell repertoires in COVID-19. Study information: PBMCs, B-cell-depleted T cells, or T cells were the source of the cDNA or gDNA that made up the material.

Some clones are missing from TCRdb's copy, which holds only in-frame ones; the method was immunoSEQ multiplex PCR. The sample records roughly 190,000 clones, approximately 85% being singletons. CDR1 and CDR2 from the germline V gene are MNHEY and SVGAGI. V lost 8 bases, J lost 4 bases, and 7 bases stayed unmatched. The CDR3 covers 13 residues. The chain joins TRBV6-5 to TRBJ1-2; 7 bases are shared with TRBD1. Sequenced: peripheral blood. This receptor was taken from a woman in her seventies with active or convalescent COVID-19. As DNA, the CDR3 is TGTGCCAGCTTCCGACAGGGTACCTATGGCTACACCTTC. Residues: CASFRQGTYGYTF.